This TCR beta chain came from a study of blood T cell repertoires in COVID-19. Study overall: Samples representing acute and convalescent COVID-19 were sourced from the United States, Italy and Spain. The cDNA or gDNA used as material had been derived from T cells, B-cell-depleted T cells, or PBMCs.

Per the authors' pipeline: Nucleated cell number was recorded as an estimate derived from reference gene primer amplification. Some clones are missing from TCRdb's copy, which holds only in-frame ones; the method was immunoSEQ multiplex PCR. From that table come the V and J calls and clone size; the DNA was used to work out D and trimming. The repertoire holds more than 70,000 clones, with 70% to 80% as singletons. Trimming pared 3 bases from V and 1 base from J, leaving 13 bases between. The CDR3 covers 17 residues. Germline CDR1 and CDR2: MNHNS and SASEGT. What was sequenced was peripheral blood. This sequence was found in a human donor in a cohort sampled during active COVID-19. The rearrangement links TRBV6-1 to TRBJ2-6, with D maybe TRBD2 (5 bases). DNA of the CDR3: TGTGCCAGCAGTGACCGTTATTGGAGGTCTGGGGCCAACGTCCTGACTTTC. Its protein is CASSDRYWRSGANVLTF.